Listed below are T cell receptor beta chains from one sample, sequenced in a study of cytomegalovirus exposure and HLA in healthy donors. Sequenced by immunoSEQ multiplex PCR; TCRdb stores in-frame clones only, minus some. The sample has tens of thousands of clones, 80% to 90% seen once. Sequencing was done on a sample of PBMCs. The receptors originated from a woman aged 18-30 years in good health and CMV-seropositive. The CDR3 runs from the conserved cysteine through the conserved F or W. D genes are given only for firm matches. For some rows the clone size is stated as once, few or many, or as a class when expanded; others skip it.

v_call: TRBV6-1
d_call: TRBD2
j_call: TRBJ2-3
clone_size: .
cdr3_aa: CASSATTKIGGVDTQYF
cdr3_nt: TGTGCCAGCAGTGCCACGACAAAGATCGGGGGGGTAGATACGCAGTATTTT

v_call: TRBV15
d_call: .
j_call: TRBJ1-2
clone_size: .
cdr3_aa: CATSRDLGGRFVLGGYTF
cdr3_nt: TGTGCCACCAGCAGAGATTTGGGGGGTCGGTTTGTTTTAGGTGGCTACACCTTC

v_call: TRBV2
d_call: TRBD1
j_call: TRBJ2-5
clone_size: .
cdr3_aa: CASSADRGHQETQYF
cdr3_nt: TGTGCCAGCAGTGCCGACAGGGGGCACCAAGAGACCCAGTACTTC

v_call: TRBV10-1
d_call: TRBD2
j_call: TRBJ2-3
clone_size: once
cdr3_aa: CASPPFGLAGEVQNTDTQYF
cdr3_nt: TGCGCCAGCCCCCCTTTTGGGCTAGCGGGAGAAGTACAGAACACAGATACGCAGTATTTT

v_call: TRBV6-1
d_call: TRBD2
j_call: TRBJ2-7
clone_size: .
cdr3_aa: CASSERQREVPYEQCF
cdr3_nt: TGTGCCAGCAGTGAACGGCAGCGGGAGGTCCCCTACGAGCAGTGCTTC

v_call: TRBV2
d_call: .
j_call: TRBJ2-6
clone_size: .
cdr3_aa: CASRDSFPSGANVLTF
cdr3_nt: TGTGCCAGCAGGGACAGCTTCCCTTCTGGGGCCAACGTCCTGACTTTC

v_call: TRBV30
d_call: TRBD1
j_call: TRBJ1-2
clone_size: .
cdr3_aa: CAWSRQGLFDYGYTF
cdr3_nt: TGTGCCTGGAGTCGACAGGGTTTGTTCGACTATGGCTACACCTTC

v_call: TRBV27
d_call: TRBD1
j_call: TRBJ2-1
clone_size: .
cdr3_aa: CASSLGTVVLDNEQFF
cdr3_nt: TGTGCCAGCAGCCTCGGGACAGTAGTGTTGGACAATGAGCAGTTCTTC

v_call: TRBV19
d_call: TRBD1
j_call: TRBJ1-2
clone_size: .
cdr3_aa: CASSIADRGSYGYTF
cdr3_nt: TGTGCCAGTAGTATAGCGGACAGGGGTTCCTATGGCTACACCTTC

v_call: TRBV4-2
d_call: TRBD2
j_call: TRBJ2-3
clone_size: .
cdr3_aa: CASSQTLAGPWDTQYF
cdr3_nt: TGTGCCAGCAGTCAAACTCTAGCGGGACCTTGGGATACGCAGTATTTT

v_call: TRBV28
d_call: .
j_call: TRBJ2-5
clone_size: .
cdr3_aa: CASSPPIGTAQETQYF
cdr3_nt: TGTGCCAGCAGTCCCCCCATTGGGACTGCCCAAGAGACCCAGTACTTC

v_call: TRBV19
d_call: .
j_call: TRBJ1-5
clone_size: .
cdr3_aa: CASSILQSNQPQHF
cdr3_nt: TGTGCCAGTAGTATTCTACAGAGCAATCAGCCCCAGCATTTT

v_call: TRBV4-3
d_call: .
j_call: TRBJ1-3
clone_size: .
cdr3_aa: CASSQDSRGSGNTIYF
cdr3_nt: TGCGCCAGCAGCCAAGATTCTCGGGGATCTGGAAACACCATATATTTT

v_call: TRBV4-2
d_call: TRBD2
j_call: TRBJ2-3
clone_size: .
cdr3_aa: CASSQESLAGASTDTQYF
cdr3_nt: TGTGCCAGCAGCCAAGAAAGCCTAGCGGGAGCAAGCACAGATACGCAGTATTTT

v_call: TRBV2
d_call: TRBD1
j_call: TRBJ2-5
clone_size: .
cdr3_aa: CASSVRDRGQETQYF
cdr3_nt: TGTGCCAGCAGTGTCCGCGACAGGGGCCAAGAGACCCAGTACTTC

v_call: TRBV4-1
d_call: .
j_call: TRBJ1-2
clone_size: .
cdr3_aa: CASSQVESYGYTF
cdr3_nt: TGCGCCAGCAGCCAAGTCGAGTCCTATGGCTACACCTTC

v_call: TRBV2
d_call: TRBD1
j_call: TRBJ1-4
clone_size: .
cdr3_aa: CASGRQGQLNEKLFF
cdr3_nt: TGTGCCAGCGGAAGACAGGGACAACTTAATGAAAAACTGTTTTTT

v_call: TRBV4-3
d_call: TRBD1
j_call: TRBJ1-2
clone_size: few
cdr3_aa: CASSQKGGTFYGYTF
cdr3_nt: TGCGCCAGCAGCCAAAAAGGGGGCACCTTCTATGGCTACACCTTC

v_call: TRBV2
d_call: TRBD1
j_call: TRBJ2-7
clone_size: .
cdr3_aa: CASSDGMRQGRAQYF
cdr3_nt: TGTGCCAGCAGTGATGGGATGCGACAGGGGCGAGCGCAGTACTTC

v_call: TRBV27
d_call: TRBD2
j_call: TRBJ2-7
clone_size: .
cdr3_aa: CASSLVAGGSYEQYF
cdr3_nt: TGTGCCAGCAGTTTGGTAGCGGGAGGGTCCTACGAGCAGTACTTC

v_call: TRBV19
d_call: TRBD1
j_call: TRBJ1-4
clone_size: .
cdr3_aa: CASMTGGTEKLFF
cdr3_nt: TGTGCCAGTATGACAGGGGGTACTGAAAAACTGTTTTTT

v_call: TRBV30
d_call: .
j_call: TRBJ1-4
clone_size: .
cdr3_aa: CAWSDRVWGEKLFF
cdr3_nt: TGTGCCTGGAGTGACAGGGTGTGGGGTGAAAAACTGTTTTTT

v_call: TRBV15
d_call: .
j_call: TRBJ2-2
clone_size: once
cdr3_aa: CATSRPLPGTQNTGELFF
cdr3_nt: TGTGCCACCAGCAGACCACTTCCCGGGACACAGAACACCGGGGAGCTGTTTTTT

v_call: TRBV6-4
d_call: TRBD1
j_call: TRBJ1-2
clone_size: few
cdr3_aa: CASKLGQGAAYGYTF
cdr3_nt: TGTGCCAGCAAGTTGGGACAGGGCGCGGCCTATGGCTACACCTTC

v_call: TRBV18
d_call: TRBD1
j_call: TRBJ2-1
clone_size: .
cdr3_aa: CASSLVDRGSYNEQFF
cdr3_nt: TGTGCCAGCTCTCTCGTGGACAGGGGTTCGTACAATGAGCAGTTCTTC

v_call: TRBV2
d_call: TRBD1
j_call: TRBJ1-5
clone_size: once
cdr3_aa: CASSAGTGVYQPQHF
cdr3_nt: TGTGCCAGCAGCGCCGGGACAGGGGTTTATCAGCCCCAGCATTTT

v_call: TRBV14
d_call: TRBD1
j_call: TRBJ2-3
clone_size: .
cdr3_aa: CASSQAGTDYHF
cdr3_nt: TGTGCCAGCAGCCAAGCAGGGACAGACTATCATTTT

v_call: TRBV4-3
d_call: .
j_call: TRBJ2-1
clone_size: few
cdr3_aa: CASSLKGRENEQFF
cdr3_nt: TGCGCCAGCAGCCTTAAAGGTCGGGAAAATGAGCAGTTCTTC

v_call: TRBV4-1
d_call: TRBD2
j_call: TRBJ2-5
clone_size: .
cdr3_aa: CASSQVGRTSQETQYF
cdr3_nt: TGCGCCAGCAGCCAAGTGGGCAGGACTAGCCAAGAGACCCAGTACTTC

v_call: TRBV6-1
d_call: TRBD1
j_call: TRBJ2-2
clone_size: .
cdr3_aa: CASSGTGDTGELFF
cdr3_nt: TGTGCCAGCAGTGGGACAGGGGACACCGGGGAGCTGTTTTTT

v_call: TRBV19
d_call: .
j_call: TRBJ2-2
clone_size: .
cdr3_aa: CASTQAYTGELFF
cdr3_nt: TGTGCCAGTACCCAGGCCTACACCGGGGAGCTGTTTTTT

v_call: TRBV5-4
d_call: .
j_call: TRBJ2-5
clone_size: .
cdr3_aa: CASSFFGPGTQYF
cdr3_nt: TGTGCCAGCAGCTTCTTCGGTCCGGGGACCCAGTACTTC

v_call: TRBV2
d_call: TRBD1
j_call: TRBJ2-2
clone_size: .
cdr3_aa: CASSETGQGKTGELFF
cdr3_nt: TGTGCCAGCAGTGAAACGGGACAGGGTAAAACCGGGGAGCTGTTTTTT

v_call: TRBV30
d_call: TRBD1
j_call: TRBJ2-1
clone_size: once
cdr3_aa: CAWSVLRDRVYEQFF
cdr3_nt: TGTGCCTGGAGTGTACTACGGGACAGGGTGTATGAGCAGTTCTTC

v_call: TRBV6-5
d_call: TRBD1
j_call: TRBJ1-6
clone_size: .
cdr3_aa: CASSSGTANSPLHF
cdr3_nt: TGTGCCAGCAGTTCCGGGACAGCGAATTCACCCCTCCACTTT

v_call: TRBV11-2
d_call: .
j_call: TRBJ1-1
clone_size: .
cdr3_aa: CASRPTSGLPSAAEAFF
cdr3_nt: TGTGCCAGCAGACCAACCTCGGGACTCCCTAGCGCGGCTGAAGCTTTCTTT

v_call: TRBV30
d_call: .
j_call: TRBJ1-3
clone_size: .
cdr3_aa: CAWSLQGRVGNTIYF
cdr3_nt: TGTGCCTGGAGTCTCCAGGGCAGGGTTGGAAACACCATATATTTT

v_call: TRBV7-2
d_call: .
j_call: TRBJ2-2
clone_size: .
cdr3_aa: CASSLSPGDTGELFF
cdr3_nt: TGTGCCAGCAGCTTATCTCCAGGGGACACCGGGGAGCTGTTTTTT

v_call: TRBV19
d_call: TRBD1
j_call: TRBJ2-2
clone_size: .
cdr3_aa: CASSPTPGTGTGELFF
cdr3_nt: TGTGCCAGTAGTCCAACCCCCGGGACAGGGACCGGGGAGCTGTTTTTT

v_call: TRBV27
d_call: TRBD2
j_call: TRBJ2-1
clone_size: .
cdr3_aa: CASSSRGLAGMNEQFF
cdr3_nt: TGTGCCAGCAGTTCCCGGGGACTAGCGGGAATGAATGAGCAGTTCTTC

v_call: TRBV9
d_call: TRBD2
j_call: TRBJ2-5
clone_size: .
cdr3_aa: CASSVGPSTSGGIQETQYF
cdr3_nt: TGTGCCAGCAGCGTAGGTCCTTCGACTAGCGGGGGTATCCAAGAGACCCAGTACTTC

v_call: TRBV6-5
d_call: TRBD1
j_call: TRBJ1-1
clone_size: .
cdr3_aa: CASSSRDRVTEAFF
cdr3_nt: TGTGCCAGCAGTAGCCGGGACAGGGTTACTGAAGCTTTCTTT

v_call: TRBV25-1
d_call: .
j_call: TRBJ2-2
clone_size: .
cdr3_aa: CASSERAGELFF
cdr3_nt: TGTGCCAGCAGTGAGCGTGCCGGGGAGCTGTTTTTT

v_call: TRBV7-6
d_call: .
j_call: TRBJ1-1
clone_size: .
cdr3_aa: CASSLPPTGENTEAFF
cdr3_nt: TGTGCCAGCAGCTTACCTCCGACCGGGGAGAACACTGAAGCTTTCTTT

v_call: TRBV15
d_call: .
j_call: TRBJ1-2
clone_size: .
cdr3_aa: CATSRGANYGYTF
cdr3_nt: TGTGCCACCAGCAGAGGAGCCAACTATGGCTACACCTTC